These 6 T cell receptor beta chains came from one sample sequenced in a study of T cells in Graves' hyperthyroidism and ophthalmopathy. Amplification of TCR beta CDR3 regions used RNA as the template. First-round RT-PCR of the TCR CDR3 relied on the HTBI primer set. One entry per CDR3 protein, called by TCRdb with MiXCR from the multiplex PCR reads. The table shows some 400,000 distinct CDR3 sequences, with approximately 14% occurring only once. The material sequenced was blood. The origin of the receptors is a woman between 55 and 75 years old with Graves' hyperthyroidism.

Of note for this clonotype: A much larger clone is a single base away; this may be a read error. The chain joins TRBV30 to TRBJ1-6; 12 bases are shared with TRBD1. Germline CDR1 reads GTSNPN; CDR2 reads SVGIG (reference sequence). V trimming: 3 bases; J trimming: 9 bases; junction bases outside the gene matches: 6. The CDR3 totals 15 residues. The CDR3 loop reads CAWRGTGGGSSPLHF. Written as DNA, the CDR3 is TGTGCCTGGAGAGGGACAGGGGGCGGCAGTTCACCCCTCCACTTT.

The gene calls are TRBV11-2 and TRBJ2-1; D not resolved. The germline V gene has CDR1 SGHAT and CDR2 FQNNGV. The V and J ends lost 5 bases and 0 bases respectively, with 11 bases between them. The CDR3 extends over 15 amino acids. CDR3 amino acids: CASSISSHSYNEQFF. In nucleotides, the CDR3 is TGTGCCAGCAGCATTAGCAGCCACTCCTACAATGAGCAGTTCTTC.

At least ten counts were recorded for this clonotype. The rearrangement links TRBV12-3 or TRBV12-4 to TRBJ2-3; D remains unclear. Trimming took 5 bases from V and 3 from J, leaving 6 bases between them. This CDR3 is 12 amino acids long. CDR3 sequence: CASSRETDTQYF. In DNA, the CDR3 is TGTGCCAGCAGTCGAGAGACAGATACGCAGTATTTT.

Many counts were recorded for this clonotype. The chain recombines TRBV19 with TRBJ1-5, with no clear D. Trimming pared 3 bases from V and 1 base from J, leaving 10 bases between. CDR1 is LNHDA and CDR2 is SQIVND in the germline V gene (reference sequence). This CDR3 is 15 amino acids long. Written as DNA, the CDR3 is TGTGCCAGTAGTATGAATCCCGAAAGCAATCAGCCCCAGCATTTT. Translating gives CASSMNPESNQPQHF.

This clonotype was counted at least ten times. The chain is built from TRBV12-3 or TRBV12-4 and TRBJ2-7; D may be TRBD1 or TRBD2 (5 bases each). This CDR3 has 15 amino acids. V shed 3 bases and J shed 3 bases, with 15 bases lying between them. The CDR3 spells CASSFARGRFYEQYF. The CDR3 bases are TGTGCCAGCAGTTTCGCGAGGGGAAGGTTCTACGAGCAGTACTTC.

The rearrangement joins TRBV19 to TRBJ1-3; the D gene is possibly TRBD1 (6 bases). CDR1 is LNHDA, CDR2 SQIVND, per germline (reference sequence). The CDR3 runs 14 residues. The V gene lost 8 bases and the J gene lost 2 bases, with 13 bases spanning the gap. CDR3 residues: CASSTGAAGNTIYF. CDR3 bases: TGTGCCAGTTCCACGGGGGCGGCTGGAAACACCATATATTTT.